This TCR beta chain was obtained from a study of blood T cells in healthy people across ages. Study results and limitations: Conclusively comparing naive with antigen-experienced cells was impossible with unsorted PBMCs. A strong correlation was found between TCR beta diversity and the percentage of naive T cells. Estimates of diversity drawn from one million T cells were considered underestimates.

A J-beta primer mix and a sample-barcoded 5' primer were used in a second PCR of about 7 to 12 cycles. TCRdb fed the 5' RACE reads into MiXCR, producing one record per CDR3 protein. The sample shows over 1.5 million distinct CDR3 sequences, roughly 50% of them seen only once. Details on this clonotype: No antigen is known for it.

The specimen sequenced was blood. This TCR came from a woman between 40 and 50 years old in good health.

CDR3 coding DNA: TGTGCCAGCAGCGTAGAAGGTGCAGGGTTATCTGGGGCCAACGTCCTGACTTTC. Its translation: CASSVEGAGLSGANVLTF. The chain links TRBV9 to TRBJ2-6, with D possibly being TRBD1 (5 bases). Trimming shortened V by 0 bases and J by 1 base, and 14 bases separated the two germline ends. This CDR3 has 18 residues. The germline CDR1 and CDR2 sequences are SGDLS and YYNGEE.